These 29 T cell receptor beta chains share one sample of origin, sequenced in a study of T cell responses to AZD1222 COVID-19 vaccine. Clones were read by immunoSEQ multiplex PCR, and TCRdb kept only the in-frame ones, dropping some. This table has some 110,000 clones, 80% to 90% appearing once. The sample in question was peripheral blood, obtained on day 0 of AZD1222 vaccination. Every receptor here comes from an adult in good health.

This chain's CDR3 is CASSPPAKGNEKLFF. The CDR3 bases are TGTGCCAGCTCACCACCGGCGAAGGGGAATGAAAAACTGTTTTTT. The V call is TRBV18, the J call TRBJ1-4; tentative D call: TRBD1 (5 bases). The germline V gene encodes CDR1 KGHSH and CDR2 LQKENI. The CDR3 runs 15 residues. V was pared by 0 bases and J by 5 bases, with 10 bases between.

V usage is TRBV7-9 and J usage is TRBJ2-7; 12 bases match TRBD2. Germline values: CDR1 SEHNR, CDR2 FQNEAQ (reference sequence). The CDR3 is 15 amino acids. V dropped 5 bases and J dropped 2; count of bases not matched to a gene: 4. CDR3 amino acids: CASSPGLAGTYEQYF. The CDR3 DNA reads as TGTGCCAGCAGCCCAGGACTAGCGGGGACCTACGAGCAGTACTTC.

CDR3 sequence reads: CASSSQGYNEQFF. As DNA, the CDR3 is TGTGCCAGCAGCTCACAGGGGTACAATGAGCAGTTCTTC. The J gene is TRBJ2-1, the V gene TRBV11-1; 7 bases fit TRBD1. The germline V gene has CDR1 SGHAT and CDR2 FQDESV (reference sequence). The CDR3 has 13 amino acids. V shed 4 bases and J 4 bases; nucleotides not matched to a gene: 1.

V and J are TRBV28 and TRBJ1-1; TRBD1 matches at 8 bases. The J segment lost 1 base and the V segment lost 5 bases, leaving 3 bases of the junction unmatched. CDR1 is MDHEN and CDR2 is SYDVKM in the germline V gene. This CDR3 spans 14 amino acids. CDR3 sequence (DNA): TGTGCCAGCAGTACCGACAGGGGGAACACTGAAGCTTTCTTT. This gives the protein CASSTDRGNTEAFF.

CDR3 nucleotide sequence: TGTGCCAGCAGCTCCCCCCGCCAGGGCGCAGGAAATGGCTACACCTTC. It is translated as CASSSPRQGAGNGYTF. The chain recombines TRBV21-1 with TRBJ1-2; TRBD1 is the table's D call and was not checked against the DNA. TRBV21-1 is assigned pseudogene status. The CDR3 covers 16 residues.

The genes are TRBV6-2 or TRBV6-3 and TRBJ1-5; the match to TRBD1 covers 7 bases. The V segment lost 1 base and the J segment 6 bases; nucleotides outside the gene matches: 3. This CDR3 is 14 amino acids long. The germline V gene has CDR1 MNHEY and CDR2 SVGEGT. The CDR3 region is CASSYLAGGQPQHF. DNA of the CDR3: TGTGCCAGCAGTTACTTGGCAGGGGGTCAGCCCCAGCATTTT.

This clone was seen a handful of times. The chain recombines TRBV7-9 with TRBJ2-7; 7 positions agree with TRBD1. This CDR3 is 15 amino acids long. V shed 6 bases, J shed 4 bases, and the junction held 12 bases outside the gene matches. Germline V gene lookup returns CDR1 SEHNR and CDR2 FQNEAQ (reference sequence). CDR3 nucleotide sequence: TGTGCCAGCAGAATACAGGGGAATGGTGGATACGAGCAGTACTTC. Translating gives CASRIQGNGGYEQYF.

The chain joins TRBV7-8 to TRBJ2-7; 11 nucleotides match TRBD2. Germline V CDR1 and CDR2: SGHVS, FQNEAQ. CDR3 length equals 16 residues. Losses at the gene ends were 4 bases for V and 0 bases for J; bases not matched to a gene: 5. CDR3 bases: TGTGCCAGCAGCTCCGGGACTAGCGGCTCCTCCTACGAGCAGTACTTC. Translated: CASSSGTSGSSYEQYF.

This chain links TRBV27 with TRBJ1-5; D gene ambiguous. The CDR3 consists of 16 residues. V lost 0 bases and J 2 bases, leaving 11 bases between the germline ends. From germline, CDR1 is MNHEY and CDR2 SMNVEV (reference sequence). The CDR3 loop reads CASSLSRIPGNQPQHF. DNA for the CDR3: TGTGCCAGCAGTTTATCAAGGATTCCTGGCAATCAGCCCCAGCATTTT.

The chain employs TRBV9 and TRBJ2-7; 10 bases match TRBD2. The CDR3 is made up of 16 amino acids. Trimming at V came to 3 bases and at J to 2 bases, leaving 8 bases not matched to a gene. Germline loops: CDR1 SGDLS, CDR2 YYNGEE. Here the CDR3 reads CASSALLAGAPYEQYF. The CDR3, as DNA: TGTGCCAGCAGCGCACTCCTAGCGGGGGCCCCCTACGAGCAGTACTTC.

This rearrangement joins TRBV11-3 to TRBJ2-7; 10 bases are shared with TRBD1. Germline-derived CDR1 and CDR2 are SGHNT and YENEEA. Losses at the gene ends were 1 base for V and 5 bases for J; bases not matched to a gene: 5. The CDR3 loop spans 15 amino acids. DNA for the CDR3: TGTGCCAGCAGCTTAGGGGGGACAGGGGCGCACGAGCAGTACTTC. Amino acids: CASSLGGTGAHEQYF.

The V gene is TRBV5-5, the J gene TRBJ1-4; 8 positions agree with TRBD1. Trimming took 4 bases from V and 2 from J; bases not matched to a gene: 7. CDR3 length equals 16 residues. Germline values: CDR1 SGHKS, CDR2 YYEKEE (reference sequence). The CDR3 nucleotides read TGTGCCAGCAGCCCTGGACAGGGAGGTACTAATGAAAAACTGTTTTTT. It is translated as CASSPGQGGTNEKLFF.

The chain joins TRBV7-2 to TRBJ2-6, with 8 bases that match TRBD1. CDR3 length: 17 amino acids. With V trimmed by 2 bases and J by 1 base, 4 bases remained unmatched. Germline V gene sequence: CDR1 SGHTA, CDR2 FQGNSA. The CDR3 DNA sequence: TGTGCCAGCAGCTTACAGGGGGCTTATTCTGGGGCCAACGTCCTGACTTTC. Protein: CASSLQGAYSGANVLTF.

The chain links TRBV6-5 to TRBJ2-5; D may be TRBD2 (7 bases). V was cut by 0 bases and J by 6 bases, with 11 bases left in between. The germline V gene has CDR1 MNHEY and CDR2 SVGAGI. The CDR3 has 14 amino acids. Here the CDR3 reads CASSYSSGGKTQYF. As DNA, the CDR3 is TGTGCCAGCAGTTACTCATCGGGGGGCAAGACCCAGTACTTC.

This rearrangement joins TRBV7-8 to TRBJ2-7, with 7 bases fitting TRBD1. The J segment lost 0 bases and the V segment lost 5 bases, leaving 7 bases of the junction unmatched. Germline loops: CDR1 SGHVS, CDR2 FQNEAQ. The CDR3 runs to 15 residues. DNA of the CDR3: TGTGCCAGCAGCCAATCGGGACAGTACTCCTACGAGCAGTACTTC. It is translated as CASSQSGQYSYEQYF.

The rearrangement uses TRBV7-8 and TRBJ1-5, with a tentative D call TRBD1 (5 bases). Per germline, CDR1 SGHVS and CDR2 FQNEAQ. Trimming shortened V by 5 bases and J by 2 bases, and 16 bases separated the two germline ends. CDR3 length equals 16 residues. The CDR3 protein is CASSPDGMGRNQPQHF. CDR3 nucleotides: TGTGCCAGCAGCCCTGACGGGATGGGGCGCAATCAGCCCCAGCATTTT.

V usage is TRBV29-1 and J usage is TRBJ1-5, with a tentative D call TRBD1 (5 bases). V was cut by 5 bases and J by 2 bases, with 10 bases left in between. This CDR3 contains 13 residues. In germline, CDR1 is SQVTM, CDR2 ANQGSEA. The CDR3 loop is CSVSGAGNQPQHF. Written as DNA, the CDR3 is TGCAGCGTTTCCGGGGCTGGCAATCAGCCCCAGCATTTT.

This clone was detected once. The J gene is TRBJ1-2, the V gene TRBV19, with D maybe TRBD1 (5 bases). This CDR3 contains 14 residues. V shed 5 bases and J shed 8 bases, with 18 bases lying between them. Germline values: CDR1 LNHDA, CDR2 SQIVND (reference sequence). Written as DNA, the CDR3 is TGTGCCAGTAGTCCCGAGGGGCTGCGTTTGGGCTACACCTTC. Amino acid sequence: CASSPEGLRLGYTF.

The rearrangement joins TRBV18 to TRBJ2-1; no firm D call. The CDR3 has 15 residues. CDR1 is KGHSH, CDR2 LQKENI, per germline. V was trimmed by 2 bases and J by 8 bases, leaving 16 bases between them. CDR3 sequence: CASSPRAPLFHEQFF. CDR3 in DNA: TGTGCCAGCTCACCAAGAGCACCTCTTTTCCATGAGCAGTTCTTC.

The chain has TRBV28 and TRBJ1-2; 8 nucleotides line up with TRBD1. The germline V gene has CDR1 MDHEN and CDR2 SYDVKM. The trim removed 4 bases at V and 0 bases at J, leaving 1 base unmatched. The CDR3 contains 14 residues. DNA of the CDR3: TGTGCCAGCAGTTCGACAGGGGCTAACTATGGCTACACCTTC. Translation gives CASSSTGANYGYTF.

This chain connects TRBV11-2 to TRBJ2-7; D is tentatively TRBD1 or TRBD2 (5 bases each). This CDR3 contains 14 residues. Germline CDR1 reads SGHAT; CDR2 reads FQNNGV. Trimming left V 1 base short and J 2 bases short, with 9 bases between. CDR3 bases: TGTGCCAGCAGCTTAGGCCAGGGACCCTACGAGCAGTACTTC. Amino acids: CASSLGQGPYEQYF.

The chain joins TRBV28 to TRBJ1-5; TRBD1 matches 11 bases. Trimming at V came to 5 bases and at J to 4 bases, leaving 4 bases not matched to a gene. The germline V gene has CDR1 MDHEN and CDR2 SYDVKM. The CDR3 extends over 15 amino acids. This CDR3 is CASSPGQGANQPQHF. The CDR3 DNA is TGTGCCAGCAGTCCCGGACAGGGGGCAAATCAGCCCCAGCATTTT.

There are a few counts of this clone. The chain uses TRBV5-4 and TRBJ2-5; D is undetermined. The germline V gene encodes CDR1 SGHNT and CDR2 YYREEE (reference sequence). V lost 2 bases, J lost 2 bases, and 10 bases lay in between. The CDR3 sequence is 14 residues long. The CDR3 DNA is TGTGCCAGCAGCTTCCGGCAGGTTCAAGAGACCCAGTACTTC. Protein product: CASSFRQVQETQYF.

This sequence joins TRBV7-6 and TRBJ1-1, with TRBD1 matching over 11 bases. This CDR3 contains 14 residues. Germline CDR1 and CDR2: SGHVS and FNYEAQ. Trimming took 6 bases from V and 8 from J; bases not matched to a gene: 8. CDR3: CASSYGQGAREAFF. Here the CDR3 DNA reads TGTGCCAGCAGTTATGGACAGGGGGCTAGGGAAGCTTTCTTT.

CDR3: CASSPPGGNEQFF. The CDR3 DNA is TGTGCCAGCAGCCCACCGGGCGGCAATGAGCAGTTCTTC. V usage is TRBV7-9 and J usage is TRBJ2-1; D gene unclear. Trimming took 5 bases from V and 6 from J, leaving 11 bases between them. CDR3 size: 13 residues. CDR1 SEHNR and CDR2 FQNEAQ come from the germline V gene (reference sequence).

V gene TRBV7-9 combines with J gene TRBJ1-1; 8 nucleotides line up with TRBD1. The CDR3 is made up of 17 amino acids. The germline V gene has CDR1 SEHNR and CDR2 FQNEAQ (reference sequence). V was clipped by 4 bases and J by 10 bases; unmatched bases: 20. CDR3 amino acids: CASSSILTGTGRIGAFF. The CDR3 coding sequence is TGTGCCAGCAGCTCCATTCTAACCGGGACAGGACGGATTGGAGCTTTCTTT.

The CDR3 sequence: CASSYPLGRGGQPQHF. In DNA, the CDR3 is TGTGCCAGCAGTTACCCCCTTGGAAGGGGCGGTCAGCCCCAGCATTTT. V usage is TRBV6-2 or TRBV6-3 and J usage is TRBJ1-5, with D tentatively TRBD1 (5 bases). The CDR3 length is 16 residues. Looked up from germline, CDR1 is MNHEY and CDR2 is SVGEGT. Trimming took 2 bases from V and 6 from J, leaving 17 bases between them.

The chain couples TRBV6-5 to TRBJ1-2; possible D gene TRBD1, 6 bases. The CDR3 runs 15 residues. Germline CDR1 and CDR2: MNHEY and SVGAGI. Trimming pared 0 bases from V and 6 bases from J, leaving 14 bases between. This CDR3 is CASSYSGSRGNGYTF. Here the CDR3 DNA reads TGTGCCAGCAGTTACTCGGGTAGCAGGGGTAATGGCTACACCTTC.

The CDR3 DNA sequence: TGTGCCAGCAGTTACGCACATACTGGGAGTTCACCCCTCCACTTT. This codes for CASSYAHTGSSPLHF. The rearrangement joins TRBV6-5 to TRBJ1-6; no clear D gene. V lost 2 bases and J 9 bases, leaving 14 bases between the germline ends. Germline-derived CDR1 and CDR2 are MNHEY and SVGAGI. CDR3 length: 15 residues.